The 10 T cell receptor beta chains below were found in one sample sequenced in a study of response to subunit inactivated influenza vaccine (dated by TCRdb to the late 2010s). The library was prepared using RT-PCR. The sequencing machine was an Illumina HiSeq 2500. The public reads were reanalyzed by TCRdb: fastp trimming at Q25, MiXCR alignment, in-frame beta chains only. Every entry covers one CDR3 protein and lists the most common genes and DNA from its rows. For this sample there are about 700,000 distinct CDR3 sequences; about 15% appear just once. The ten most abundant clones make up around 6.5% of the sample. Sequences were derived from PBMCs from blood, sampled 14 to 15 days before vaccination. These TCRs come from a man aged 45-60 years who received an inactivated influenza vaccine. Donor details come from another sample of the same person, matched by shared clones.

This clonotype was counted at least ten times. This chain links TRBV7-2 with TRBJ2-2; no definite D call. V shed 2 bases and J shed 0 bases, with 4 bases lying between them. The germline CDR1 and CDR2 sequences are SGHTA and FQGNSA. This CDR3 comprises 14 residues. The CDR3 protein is CASSLLSNTGELFF. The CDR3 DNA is TGTGCCAGCAGCTTACTTTCGAACACCGGGGAGCTGTTTTTT.

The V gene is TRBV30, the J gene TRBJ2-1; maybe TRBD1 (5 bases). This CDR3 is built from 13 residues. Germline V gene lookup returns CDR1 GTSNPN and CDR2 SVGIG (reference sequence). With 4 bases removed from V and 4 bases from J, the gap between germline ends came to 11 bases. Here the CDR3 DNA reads TGTGCCTGGAAGAGACAGTGGTACAATGAGCAGTTCTTC. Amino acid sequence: CAWKRQWYNEQFF. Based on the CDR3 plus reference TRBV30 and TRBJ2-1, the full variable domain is SQTIHQWPATLVQPVGSPLSLECTVEGTSNPNLYWYRQAAGRGLQLLFYSVGIGQISSEVPQNLSASRPQDRQFILSSKKLLLSDSGFYLCAWKRQWYNEQFFGPGTRLTVL.

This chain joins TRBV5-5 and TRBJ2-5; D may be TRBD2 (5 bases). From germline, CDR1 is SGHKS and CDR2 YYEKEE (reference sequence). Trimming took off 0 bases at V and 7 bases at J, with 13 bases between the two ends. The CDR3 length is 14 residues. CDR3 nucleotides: TGTGCCAGCAGCTTGGACAGCGAACTAGGGACCCAGTACTTC. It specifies CASSLDSELGTQYF.

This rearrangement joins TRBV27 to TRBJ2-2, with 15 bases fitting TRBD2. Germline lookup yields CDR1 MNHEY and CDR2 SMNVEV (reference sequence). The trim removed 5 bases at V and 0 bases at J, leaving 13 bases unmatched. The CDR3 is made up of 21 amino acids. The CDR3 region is CASSTIGGLAGGLPNTGELFF. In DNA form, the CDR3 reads TGTGCCAGCAGTACCATTGGGGGACTAGCGGGGGGCCTACCGAACACCGGGGAGCTGTTTTTT.

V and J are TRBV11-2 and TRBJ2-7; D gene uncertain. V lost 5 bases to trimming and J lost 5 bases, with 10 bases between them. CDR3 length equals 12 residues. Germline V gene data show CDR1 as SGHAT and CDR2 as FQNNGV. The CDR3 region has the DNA TGTGCCAGCAGCCTACCTTTCGACGAGCAGTACTTC. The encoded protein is CASSLPFDEQYF.

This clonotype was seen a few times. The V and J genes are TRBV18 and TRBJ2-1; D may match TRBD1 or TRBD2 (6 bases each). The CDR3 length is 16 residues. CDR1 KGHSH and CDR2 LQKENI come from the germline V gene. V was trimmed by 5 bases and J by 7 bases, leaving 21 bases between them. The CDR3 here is CASSERTRGVRNEQFF. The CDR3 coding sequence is TGTGCCAGCTCAGAACGGACAAGGGGGGTGCGAAATGAGCAGTTCTTC.

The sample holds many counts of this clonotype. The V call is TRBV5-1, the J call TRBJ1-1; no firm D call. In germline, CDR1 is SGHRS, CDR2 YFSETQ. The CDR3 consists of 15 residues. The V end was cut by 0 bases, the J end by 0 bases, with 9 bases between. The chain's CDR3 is CASSLDASMNTEAFF. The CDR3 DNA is TGCGCCAGCAGCTTGGACGCCAGCATGAACACTGAAGCTTTCTTT. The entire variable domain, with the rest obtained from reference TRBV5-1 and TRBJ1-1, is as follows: KAGVTQTPRYLIKTRGQQVTLSCSPISGHRSVSWYQQTPGQGLQFLFEYFSETQRNKGNFPGRFSGRQFSNSRSEMNVSTLELGDSALYLCASSLDASMNTEAFFGQGTRLTVV.

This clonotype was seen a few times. This CDR3 reads CASSYPPDQGTEQYF. The DNA for the CDR3 is TGTGCCAGCAGTTATCCCCCAGATCAGGGAACCGAGCAGTACTTC. The chain employs TRBV6-2 or TRBV6-3 and TRBJ2-7; possibly TRBD1 for D (5 bases). This CDR3 contains 15 residues. The germline V gene has CDR1 MNHEY and CDR2 SVGEGT. Trimming took off 3 bases at V and 6 bases at J, with 18 bases between the two ends.

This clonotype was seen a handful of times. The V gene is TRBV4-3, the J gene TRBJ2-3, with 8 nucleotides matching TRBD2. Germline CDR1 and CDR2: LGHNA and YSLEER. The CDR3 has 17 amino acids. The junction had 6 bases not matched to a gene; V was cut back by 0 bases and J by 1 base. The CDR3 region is CASSQDKTSDRTDTQYF. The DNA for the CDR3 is TGCGCCAGCAGCCAAGATAAGACTAGCGACCGCACAGATACGCAGTATTTT.

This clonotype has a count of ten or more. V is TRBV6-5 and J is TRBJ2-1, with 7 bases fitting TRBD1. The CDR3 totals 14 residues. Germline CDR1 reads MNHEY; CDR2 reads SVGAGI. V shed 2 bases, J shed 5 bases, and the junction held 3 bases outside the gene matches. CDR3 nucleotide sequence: TGTGCCAGCAGTTACAGGGGGCTGGACAATGAGCAGTTCTTC. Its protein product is CASSYRGLDNEQFF.